These 12 T cell receptor beta chains came from one sample sequenced in a study of T cells in Graves' hyperthyroidism and ophthalmopathy. The TCR beta CDR3 regions underwent amplification using RNA transcripts as the source. Carried out on the TCR CDR3, a first-round RT-PCR used the HTBI primer set. One entry per CDR3 protein, called by TCRdb with MiXCR from the multiplex PCR reads. The sample includes about half a million distinct CDR3 sequences, approximately 25% of them seen just once. The material sequenced was blood. These receptors came from a young woman with Graves' ophthalmopathy.

This clonotype was observed a few times. This chain uses TRBV6-5 with TRBJ1-3; the D gene is possibly TRBD1 (5 bases). Germline V lookup: CDR1 MNHEY, CDR2 SVGAGI. With 2 bases removed from V and 4 bases from J, the gap between germline ends came to 18 bases. This CDR3 region has 17 residues. The chain's CDR3 is CASSYGRVGVSGNTIYF. The CDR3 DNA reads TGTGCCAGCAGTTACGGGAGGGTAGGGGTATCCGGAAACACCATATATTTT.

This clonotype was seen ten or more times. The V call is TRBV7-8, the J call TRBJ2-5, with 9 bases lining up with TRBD2. This CDR3 region has 15 residues. Per germline, CDR1 SGHVS and CDR2 FQNEAQ. V shed 1 base and J 1 base; nucleotides not matched to a gene: 1. CDR3 sequence (DNA): TGTGCCAGCAGCTTAGAAGCGGGGGGCCAAGAGACCCAGTACTTC. Its protein product is CASSLEAGGQETQYF.

In its sample, this clonotype was seen many times. V and J are TRBV24-1 and TRBJ2-7; 11 bases fit TRBD1. After removal of 9 bases from V and 3 bases from J, the junction contained 3 bases not matched to a gene. This CDR3 spans 13 amino acids. The germline V gene has CDR1 KGHDR and CDR2 SFDVKD. The CDR3 sequence: CATGGTGGYEQYF. CDR3 in DNA: TGTGCCACCGGAGGGACAGGGGGCTACGAGCAGTACTTC.

Ten or more counts support this clonotype. The V call is TRBV19, the J call TRBJ2-2; D unclear. The germline V and J ends were trimmed by 2 bases and 5 bases, with 6 bases remaining between them. The CDR3 is 13 amino acids. Germline CDR1 and CDR2: LNHDA and SQIVND (reference sequence). CDR3 residues: CASSISQTGELFF. CDR3 nucleotides: TGTGCCAGTAGTATAAGCCAGACCGGGGAGCTGTTTTTT.

This clonotype was seen many times. V is TRBV20-1 and J is TRBJ1-5, with 10 positions matching TRBD1. Unmatched junction bases numbered 10, after V lost 5 bases and J lost 6 bases. CDR1 and CDR2 from the germline V gene are DFQATT and SNEGSKA (reference sequence). This CDR3 contains 15 residues. CDR3 residues: CSAPPGQGVRQPQHF. In DNA, the CDR3 is TGCAGTGCTCCCCCCGGACAGGGGGTTCGTCAGCCCCAGCATTTT.

This chain connects TRBV28 to TRBJ1-2; D is uncertain. Trimming took 11 bases from V and 0 from J, leaving 13 bases between them. This CDR3 has 13 amino acids. The germline gives CDR1 MDHEN, CDR2 SYDVKM. The CDR3 sequence: CAYAPATNYGYTF. In DNA form, the CDR3 reads TGTGCCTACGCCCCGGCGACTAACTATGGCTACACCTTC.

In this sample, this clonotype turned up many times. The chain employs TRBV12-5 and TRBJ1-1; D unclear. Germline-derived CDR1 and CDR2 are LGHNT and FRNRAP. CDR3 length equals 15 residues. Trimming pared 0 bases from V and 0 bases from J, leaving 8 bases between. The CDR3 DNA reads as TGTGCTAGTGGTTTGGTATCTAGGGTGAACACTGAAGCTTTCTTT. Encoded protein: CASGLVSRVNTEAFF.

The rearrangement links TRBV12-3 or TRBV12-4 to TRBJ1-1; a weak D match, TRBD1 (5 bases). The CDR3 extends over 16 amino acids. The V end was cut by 5 bases, the J end by 3 bases, with 19 bases between. This chain's CDR3 is CASSPDRGRADTEAFF. CDR3 DNA: TGTGCCAGCAGTCCCGACCGGGGGAGGGCGGACACTGAAGCTTTCTTT.

This clonotype was picked up many times. This chain uses TRBV11-2 with TRBJ1-2; D is uncertain. Germline CDR1 is SGHAT and CDR2 is FQNNGV. Trimming left V 2 bases short and J 2 bases short, with 9 bases between. CDR3 size: 14 residues. DNA of the CDR3: TGTGCCAGCAGCTTATCTCTAAGCAACTATGGCTACACCTTC. Amino acids: CASSLSLSNYGYTF.

This clonotype was recorded many times. The CDR3 DNA is TGCGCCAGCAGCCCACCGGACAGAGCGAGTGGTGAGCAGTACTTC. Protein product: CASSPPDRASGEQYF. The chain recombines TRBV5-1 with TRBJ2-7; D is possibly TRBD1 (6 bases). CDR3 size: 15 residues. CDR1 SGHRS and CDR2 YFSETQ come from the germline V gene. With 4 bases removed from V and 7 bases from J, the gap between germline ends came to 21 bases.

Points on this clonotype: A clone one base away is much larger, so this may be a read error. The CDR3 protein is CASSPTWTYYGHTF. DNA for the CDR3: TGTGCCAGCTCACCAACGTGGACCTACTATGGCCACACCTTC. The chain carries TRBV18 and TRBJ1-2; D is unclear. Germline-derived CDR1 and CDR2 are KGHSH and LQKENI. The CDR3 is 14 residues long. Looking up the rest from reference TRBV18 and TRBJ1-2 gives the full variable domain: NAGVMQNPRHLVRRRGQEARLRCSPMKGHSHVYWYRQLPEEGLKFMVYLQKENIIDESGMPKERFSAEFPKEGPSILRIQQVVRGDSAAYFCASSPTWTYYGHTFGSGTRLTVV.

This clonotype has a count of ten or more. This sequence joins TRBV19 and TRBJ2-7; 8 bases match TRBD1. With V trimmed by 2 bases and J by 1 base, 4 bases remained unmatched. Germline V gene data show CDR1 as LNHDA and CDR2 as SQIVND (reference sequence). There are 15 residues in the CDR3. The CDR3 loop is CASSIWGQESYEQYF. The CDR3 DNA sequence: TGTGCCAGTAGTATATGGGGACAGGAGTCCTACGAGCAGTACTTC.